The TCR beta chain under discussion was sequenced for a study of blood T cell repertoires in COVID-19. CDR1 is MNHEY and CDR2 is SMNVEV in the germline V gene (reference sequence). The CDR3 runs 16 residues. The V gene lost 2 bases and the J gene lost 10 bases, with 20 bases spanning the gap. Profiled with immunoSEQ multiplex PCR; TCRdb holds only in-frame clones, not every one. Of approximately 92,000 clones listed, 80% are singletons. This chain joins TRBV27 and TRBJ1-4; a weak D match, TRBD1 (5 bases). The sample taken for sequencing was peripheral blood. This receptor was obtained from a man aged 50 to 59 who had recovered from COVID-19. The CDR3 loop reads CASSLRPEGQGGKLFF. The CDR3 bases are TGTGCCAGCAGTTTACGCCCGGAAGGGCAGGGTGGAAAACTGTTTTTT.